A single sample is the source of the 6 T cell receptor beta chains below, sequenced in a study of blood T cells in healthy people across ages (dated by TCRdb to the mid-2010s). Libraries came from 5' RACE. The sample was run on an Illumina HiSeq 2500. The second PCR ran for about 7 to 11 cycles and used a J-beta primer mix along with a sample-barcoded 5' primer. TCRdb handled the public reads itself, with Q25 trimming in fastp and clone calling in MiXCR, and kept productive beta chains. When rows share a CDR3 protein, they turn into one entry using the most common DNA and genes. A total of around 790,000 distinct CDR3 sequences appear in this sample, 40% to 50% of them only once. The ten largest account for 15% to 25% of the sample. Sequenced sample: blood. The source is a man aged 55 to 70 in good health.

This sequence joins TRBV5-4 and TRBJ2-4; weak D call: TRBD2 (6 bases). This CDR3 has 16 amino acids. Trimming pared 3 bases from V and 5 bases from J, leaving 18 bases between. Germline V gives CDR1 SGHNT, CDR2 YYREEE (reference sequence). The CDR3 coding sequence is TGTGCCAGCAGCTCTCGAACTGGCGGGGCCCAAAACATTCAGTACTTC. Protein product: CASSSRTGGAQNIQYF.

This clonotype has only a few counts. The chain couples TRBV5-1 to TRBJ2-7, with D possibly being TRBD1 (6 bases). With 2 bases removed from V and 2 bases from J, the gap between germline ends came to 17 bases. Per germline, CDR1 SGHRS and CDR2 YFSETQ. The length of the CDR3 is 16 residues. CDR3 DNA: TGCGCCAGCAGCTTCAAAAACACTGACAGGACCTACGAGCAGTACTTC. Amino acid sequence: CASSFKNTDRTYEQYF.

The chain combines TRBV7-8 with TRBJ2-1; D is perhaps TRBD1 (6 bases). V dropped 5 bases and J dropped 4 bases, with 12 bases sitting between them. CDR3 size: 14 residues. Germline CDR1 SGHVS, CDR2 FQNEAQ. The CDR3 bases are TGTGCCAGCAGCCCTCGACAGGAATACAATGAGCAGTTCTTC. Its protein is CASSPRQEYNEQFF.

V gene TRBV4-1 combines with J gene TRBJ2-3; a possible D gene is TRBD2 (5 bases). The CDR3 is made up of 15 amino acids. CDR1 and CDR2 (germline): MGHRA, YSYEKL. Trimming left V 1 base short and J 2 bases short, with 10 bases between. CDR3 sequence: CASSQVSGITDTQYF. CDR3 coding DNA: TGCGCCAGCAGCCAAGTTTCGGGGATCACAGATACGCAGTATTTT.

This clonotype appeared a single time. The chain is built from TRBV28 and TRBJ2-7; TRBD2 aligns across 14 bases. Germline lookup yields CDR1 MDHEN and CDR2 SYDVKM. The CDR3 sequence is 16 residues long. The ends lost 7 bases at V and 7 bases at J; junction bases unmatched: 12. CDR3 sequence reads: CASTGLAGGTYNEQYF. CDR3 sequence (DNA): TGTGCCAGCACTGGACTAGCGGGGGGCACATACAATGAGCAGTACTTC.

This clonotype was observed many times. In DNA, the CDR3 is TGCGCCAGCAGCCAAGATTGGAAATTCAATGAGCAGTTCTTC. Its translation is CASSQDWKFNEQFF. The chain has TRBV4-3 and TRBJ2-1, with no clear D. Germline V CDR1 and CDR2: LGHNA, YSLEER. Trimming pared 0 bases from V and 6 bases from J, leaving 9 bases between. The CDR3 contains 14 residues.